This is a list of T cell receptor beta chains from one sample in a study of OX40 agonist ivuxolimab in advanced cancers. Clones were read by immunoSEQ multiplex PCR, and TCRdb kept only the in-frame ones, dropping some. In the table there are about 26,000 clones, about 90% of which are singletons. The sequenced sample was CD4+ or CD8+ T cells sorted from blood, obtained in a trial of the OX40 agonist ivuxolimab. These receptors were collected from an adult with an advanced solid tumor such as melanoma, head and neck, liver or kidney cancer. CDR3s include the opening cysteine and the closing phenylalanine or tryptophan. Each record gives: clone size, D gene, V gene, J gene, CDR3 DNA, CDR3 protein. A D gene is named only where the DNA matches it firmly. The size entry is marked missing in some rows and otherwise reads once, few, many or a size class.

-,TRBD1,TRBV2,TRBJ2-1,TGTGCCAGCAGATGGACAGGGGCGTCCTACAATGAGCAGTTCTTC,CASRWTGASYNEQFF
-,-,TRBV19,TRBJ2-7,TGTGCCAGTAGGTTGGCTAGCACTAGTCTCGAGCAGTACTTC,CASRLASTSLEQYF
-,-,TRBV15,TRBJ2-7,TGTGCCACCAGCAGAGATATCGGGGAGCAGTACTTC,CATSRDIGEQYF
-,-,TRBV2,TRBJ2-7,TGTGCCAGCAGTGAAACACCGGGGGCGAGATACGAGCAGTACTTC,CASSETPGARYEQYF
-,-,TRBV27,TRBJ2-7,TGTGCCAGCAGTTTAGAGGGTTGGAACGAGCAGTACTTC,CASSLEGWNEQYF
few,TRBD2,TRBV7-6,TRBJ2-7,TGTGCCAGCAGCGGCGGACTAGCGGTCTACGAGCAGTACTTC,CASSGGLAVYEQYF
-,TRBD2,TRBV7-3,TRBJ2-3,TGTGCCAGCAGCTCTATGACTAGCGGGGGCACAGATACGCAGTATTTT,CASSSMTSGGTDTQYF
-,-,TRBV6-5,TRBJ1-1,TGTGCCAGCAGTTACTCGCGCGAGTTAGACACTGAAGCTTTCTTT,CASSYSRELDTEAFF
-,-,TRBV30,TRBJ1-1,TGTGCCTGGATGGAGAACACTGAAGCTTTCTTT,CAWMENTEAFF
-,-,TRBV5-1,TRBJ1-1,TGCGCCAGCAGCTTGACACCTTTTCGAGGCGAGGCTGAAGCTTTCTTT,CASSLTPFRGEAEAFF
-,-,TRBV30,TRBJ1-2,TGTGCCTGGAGTGTAGCGGACTTCGTTCTAGAATACTATGGCTACACCTTC,CAWSVADFVLEYYGYTF
-,TRBD1,TRBV7-9,TRBJ2-5,TGTGCCAGCAGCTTCGCTCCGGGACAGGTGTACCAAGAGACCCAGTACTTC,CASSFAPGQVYQETQYF
-,-,TRBV4-1,TRBJ2-1,TGCGCCAGCAGCCAAGTGAAGGGCGTACTTGAGCAGTTCTTC,CASSQVKGVLEQFF
-,-,TRBV6-6,TRBJ1-1,TGTGCCAGCAGTACTTCCGGGACAGAAGCTTTCTTT,CASSTSGTEAFF
-,-,TRBV15,TRBJ2-2,TGTGCCACGTTGCATGGGACACCGAACACCGGGGAGCTGTTTTTT,CATLHGTPNTGELFF
-,TRBD1,TRBV29-1,TRBJ2-1,TGCAGCGTTGCCGGGACAGGGCCCCATGAGCAGTTCTTC,CSVAGTGPHEQFF
-,TRBD1,TRBV5-1,TRBJ1-1,TGCGCCAGTGTGCCATTACAGGGGGCCACTGAAGCTTTCTTT,CASVPLQGATEAFF
-,TRBD1,TRBV27,TRBJ2-2,TGTGCCAGCAGTTCCACCTTTCGACAGGGTAGCACCGGGGAGCTGTTTTTT,CASSSTFRQGSTGELFF
-,-,TRBV29-1,TRBJ2-7,TGCAGCGGCAGCTCGGGACACAACTACGAGCAGTACTTC,CSGSSGHNYEQYF
-,-,TRBV7-6,TRBJ2-7,TGTGCCAGCAGCTTAGGCTCGGACGGTTCCTACGAGCAGTACTTC,CASSLGSDGSYEQYF
-,-,TRBV6-6,TRBJ1-4,TGTGCCAGCAGTTACATCCGACAGCCTGGGAGTGAAAAACTGTTTTTT,CASSYIRQPGSEKLFF
-,-,TRBV6-1,TRBJ2-3,TGTGCCAGCAGTGAAACAGCTTTGGATACGCAGTATTTT,CASSETALDTQYF